This paragraph reports one TCR beta chain. Its antigen is not identified. These data belong to a study of regulatory T cells in long-lasting Graves disease. Assembly of TCR beta libraries relied on iRepertoire HTBI primers together with Arm-PCR of CDR3 regions. TCRdb fed the multiplex PCR reads into MiXCR, producing one record per CDR3 protein. The sample lists 400,000 to 500,000 distinct CDR3 sequences; 20% to 25% were seen once. Whole-study results and caveats: Blood alone, not thyroid tissue, was studied.

Time point meaning: persistent/refractory GD, antithyroid drugs over 5 years with positive TRAb. From PBMCs, RNA was extracted and then used to make the TCR library. Germline CDR1 reads MNHEY; CDR2 reads SVGEGT. CDR3 length equals 11 residues. The V gene lost 5 bases and the J gene lost 5 bases, with 4 bases spanning the gap. Sample: peripheral blood mononuclear cells (PBMCs), taken when the disease was refractory, from a patient treated with antithyroid drugs. The V gene is TRBV6-2 or TRBV6-3, the J gene TRBJ2-1; no firm D call. The receptor was derived from a female donor with Graves disease. The CDR3: CASSRNNEQFF. For the CDR3, the DNA is TGTGCCAGCAGTCGTAACAATGAGCAGTTCTTC.